This T cell receptor beta chain stems from a study of vaccination and CD4 T cells after COVID-19 (dated by TCRdb to between 2021 and 2024). Study-wide context: SARS-CoV-2 positivity had been established in the convalescent patients by nasal swab PCR, and mild disease was recorded in eight to ten of these patients and severe disease in one. The convalescent cohort included six males and four females, with two Hispanic individuals, seven Caucasians, two Asians and one multiracial person. Each participant got two doses of either the Pfizer-BioNTech BNT162b2 vaccine (n=8) or the Moderna mRNA-1273 vaccine (n=2). Post-COVID blood samples from convalescent patients were collected a median of roughly 100 days after diagnosis, with a range of roughly 35 to 161 days. Post-vaccine blood samples were obtained a median of about 77 days after the second vaccine dose, with a range of roughly 14 to 241 days. The cultures were stimulated with overlapping spike peptide pools from SARS-CoV-2 and from the common cold coronaviruses HCoV-NL63, HCoV-OC43 and HCoV-229E. Control cultures used a CEFX viral epitope pool as positive control, an HIV-1 Nef peptide pool as negative control, or no peptide. In 10 COVID-19 convalescent patients and a few infection-naive healthy vaccine recipients, researchers compared the spike-specific CD4+ TCR repertoire from before mRNA vaccination with the repertoire from after.

A distance of 5 bases separates the germline ends of V and J, which lose 5 bases and 1 base respectively. Reading from cysteine to phenylalanine, the CDR3 counts 12 amino acids. Only the CDR3 part of the read is kept: 36 bases, read in frame from the first base. In the germline V gene (reference sequence), CDR1 corresponds to LGHDT and CDR2 to YNNKEL. Remarks on this clonotype: It lacks a known antigen. There are no base qualities to consult, and no much larger clone falls within one base.

Broader findings and caveats from the paper: Nearly all vaccine-specific clones in convalescent patients (304 of 307) were mono-reactive for SARS-CoV-2 spike rather than cross-reactive with common cold coronaviruses. Among convalescent patients, a median about 90% of the SARS-CoV-2-reactive clones seen after vaccination appeared only after vaccination, which suggests priming specific to the vaccine. The median count of SARS-CoV-2-reactive clonotypes went up from under 25 after infection to a few dozen after vaccination, although the change was not significant. Relatively few convalescent patients were included in the study, and early timepoints after natural infection were not analyzed.

The meaning of the sample's treatment or condition label: approximately 9-day PBMC culture with coronavirus spike peptide pools or control peptides (ViraFEST assay). The ViraFEST assay was used in the study, in which antigen-specific T cells were expanded with peptide pools and expanded clonotypes were subsequently identified by TCR sequencing. The convalescent patients' positive SARS-CoV-2 PCR tests fell between March and December 2020, which was before the Alpha, Beta and Delta variants emerged in the United States. More than 1.5 million PBMCs per well were cultured in IMDM with roughly 5.2% human AB serum and 8.5 to 10 IU/ml IL-2, plus 10 ug/ml peptide pools. On days 3 and 7, half of the culture medium was replaced with fresh IL-2-containing medium. CD4+ T cells were isolated after around 11 days of culture through negative selection using the EasySep CD4+ T cell isolation kit. PBMCs were separated from whole blood using Ficoll-Paque Plus gradient centrifugation and then either used fresh or cryopreserved at -140C. Triplicate wells were generally used for each culture condition.

Library creation used PCR. At the Johns Hopkins FTIC core, DNA from the cultured CD4+ T cells underwent TCR sequencing with the Oncomine TCR Beta short-read assay. Genomic DNA was extracted from the cultured CD4+ T cells with the QIAamp micro DNA kit. Oncomine TCR Beta libraries from cultured CD4+ T cells were pooled with unique dual indexes and sequenced on an Illumina iSeq 100. The authors processed their data as follows. Non-productive sequences were removed, and CDR3s that did not start with C, did not end with F or W, or were shorter than 7 amino acids were discarded. Antigen-specific clonotypes were identified using the MANAFEST web application through comparison of peptide-stimulated wells with reference and other culture wells. To be called positive, a clone needed an FDR below 0.05, an odds ratio above 5, and a productive frequency above 0.1% in at least two of three replicate wells. Cross-reactive clonotypes were defined as significantly expanded in both SARS-CoV-2 spike wells and at least one common cold coronavirus spike condition. Using R version 3.6.1, CDR3 homology was evaluated through Levenshtein distances (stringdist) along with unrooted phylogenetic trees (ape). TCRdb trimmed the raw reads at Q25, called clones with MiXCR and kept productive beta chains. All rows with the same CDR3 protein become a single entry with the most common DNA and genes. TCRdb, not the authors, supplied the V and J calls. Across this sample there are several thousand distinct CDR3 sequences, with about 60% seen only once. 6% to 8% of the sample lies in the top ten.

This clonotype originated in a human donor who had recovered from COVID-19. The chain was built from TRBV3-1 and TRBJ1-1, with no D gene named confidently. Material for sequencing was CD4+ T cells from blood, cultured in vitro. The CDR3 region reads CASSNPNTEAFF. In nucleotide form, the sequence is TGTGCCAGCAGCAACCCGAACACTGAAGCTTTCTTT.